This T cell receptor (beta chain) comes out of a study of T cells in Graves' hyperthyroidism and ophthalmopathy. This clonotype was counted many times. The target antigen is unknown. Trimming pared 6 bases from V and 0 bases from J, leaving 9 bases between. From germline, CDR1 is SNHLY and CDR2 FYNNEI. This CDR3 region has 14 residues. Amplified TCR beta CDR3 regions came from RNA transcripts. HTBI primers were the set used in a first-round RT-PCR of the TCR CDR3. In TCRdb, the multiplex PCR reads were re-called with MiXCR into one record per CDR3 protein. Here the sample spans hundreds of thousands of distinct CDR3 sequences, around 20% being singletons. Notes on the study in general: Most thyroid clonotypes with frequency above 0.001 were detected in blood.

This chain links TRBV2 with TRBJ1-5; unclear D gene. This clonotype was sampled from a young man with Graves' ophthalmopathy. Material: blood. The CDR3 here is CASSMGYSNQPQHF. CDR3 nucleotide sequence: TGTGCCAGCAGCATGGGATATAGCAATCAGCCCCAGCATTTT.